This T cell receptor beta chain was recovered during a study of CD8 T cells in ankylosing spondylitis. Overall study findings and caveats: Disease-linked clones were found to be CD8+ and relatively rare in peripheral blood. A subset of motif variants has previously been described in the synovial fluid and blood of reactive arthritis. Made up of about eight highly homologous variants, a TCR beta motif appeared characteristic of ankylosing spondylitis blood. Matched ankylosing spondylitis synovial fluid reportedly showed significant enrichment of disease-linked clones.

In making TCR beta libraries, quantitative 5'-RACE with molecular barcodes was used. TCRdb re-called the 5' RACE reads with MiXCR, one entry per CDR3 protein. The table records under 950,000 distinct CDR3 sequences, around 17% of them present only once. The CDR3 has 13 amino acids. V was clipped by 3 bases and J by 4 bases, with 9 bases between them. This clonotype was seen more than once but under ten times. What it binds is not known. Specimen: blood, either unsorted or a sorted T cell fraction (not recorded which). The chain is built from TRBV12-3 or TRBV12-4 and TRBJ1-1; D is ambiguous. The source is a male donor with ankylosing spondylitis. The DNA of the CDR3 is TGTGCCAGCAGTTTTTCGCAGCTCACTGAAGCTTTCTTT. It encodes CASSFSQLTEAFF.